These T cell receptor beta chains were read from a single sample in a study of tumor-infiltrating lymphocytes in primary liver carcinoma. TCRdb ran MiXCR on the multiplex PCR reads and lists one entry per CDR3 protein. The top ten hold roughly 18% of the sample, which has about 190,000 distinct CDR3 sequences, over 80% seen once. The specimen sequenced was tumor tissue from primary liver carcinoma. All receptors come from a man in his forties with primary liver carcinoma and hepatitis B virus infection. The CDR3 runs from the conserved cysteine through the conserved F or W. The order of the fields is clone size, V gene, D gene, J gene, CDR3 length, CDR3 DNA, CDR3 protein. A D gene is named only where the DNA matches it firmly. Size is stated for part of the rows, as once, few or many counts, or as a class when the clone is expanded.

clone_size: many; v_call: TRBV28; d_call: TRBD2; j_call: TRBJ2-4; cdr3_length: 13; cdr3_nt: TGTGCCAGCAATAGCGGGAGGGAAAACATTCAGTACTTC; cdr3_aa: CASNSGRENIQYF
clone_size: NA; v_call: TRBV25-1; d_call: NA; j_call: TRBJ2-4; cdr3_length: 16; cdr3_nt: TGTGCCAGCAGTGAACGGGGGACTCTAGCCAAAAACATTCAGTACTTC; cdr3_aa: CASSERGTLAKNIQYF
clone_size: NA; v_call: TRBV6-6; d_call: NA; j_call: TRBJ2-7; cdr3_length: 14; cdr3_nt: TGTCCCAGCAGTTACTCCGGCGACAACTACGAGCAGTACTTC; cdr3_aa: CPSSYSGDNYEQYF
clone_size: NA; v_call: TRBV29-1; d_call: TRBD2; j_call: TRBJ2-1; cdr3_length: 11; cdr3_nt: TGTAGCAGGGACCAGCGGGGGGCCAGGGTCTTC; cdr3_aa: CSRDQRGARVF
clone_size: once; v_call: TRBV7-8; d_call: NA; j_call: TRBJ2-5; cdr3_length: 13; cdr3_nt: TGTGCCAGCAGCACCGTGGGGGGTGAGGCCCAGTACTTC; cdr3_aa: CASSTVGGEAQYF
clone_size: NA; v_call: TRBV11-3; d_call: NA; j_call: TRBJ2-1; cdr3_length: 16; cdr3_nt: TGTGCCTGCAGCTTAGCTACTGGGGCAGACTACAATGAGCTGTTCTTC; cdr3_aa: CACSLATGADYNELFF
clone_size: NA; v_call: TRBV6-6; d_call: NA; j_call: TRBJ1-1; cdr3_length: 13; cdr3_nt: TGTGCCAGCAGTACATGGGGGACAACTGAAACTTTCTTT; cdr3_aa: CASSTWGTTETFF
clone_size: NA; v_call: TRBV11-2; d_call: NA; j_call: TRBJ2-7; cdr3_length: 12; cdr3_nt: TGTGCCATCAATCCCGAGGGCTACGAGCAGTACTTC; cdr3_aa: CAINPEGYEQYF
clone_size: many; v_call: TRBV30; d_call: NA; j_call: TRBJ2-7; cdr3_length: 11; cdr3_nt: TGTGCCTGGATGGACCTTCTCGAGCAGTACTTC; cdr3_aa: CAWMDLLEQYF
clone_size: once; v_call: TRBV30; d_call: NA; j_call: TRBJ2-7; cdr3_length: 13; cdr3_nt: TGTGCCTGCCACCGGGACTTAGGGAGCGAGCAGAACTTC; cdr3_aa: CACHRDLGSEQNF
clone_size: NA; v_call: TRBV4-3; d_call: TRBD2; j_call: TRBJ2-7; cdr3_length: 16; cdr3_nt: TGCGTCAGTAGCCAAGAGGTGGGGACTAGGTTTTACGAGCAGTACTTC; cdr3_aa: CVSSQEVGTRFYEQYF
clone_size: once; v_call: TRBV4-2; d_call: NA; j_call: TRBJ2-7; cdr3_length: 14; cdr3_nt: TGTGCCAGCAGCCAAGATCGGGGCTCATACGAGCAGTACTTC; cdr3_aa: CASSQDRGSYEQYF
clone_size: NA; v_call: TRBV4-3; d_call: TRBD1; j_call: TRBJ1-5; cdr3_length: 17; cdr3_nt: TGCGCCTGCAGCCAAAATACACAGGGGGCCGGCAATCAGCCCCAGCATTTT; cdr3_aa: CACSQNTQGAGNQPQHF
clone_size: NA; v_call: TRBV29-1; d_call: NA; j_call: TRBJ1-1; cdr3_length: 13; cdr3_nt: TGCAGTGTTGAACGAATGGGGGAGAATGAAGCTTTCTTT; cdr3_aa: CSVERMGENEAFF
clone_size: NA; v_call: TRBV4-1; d_call: TRBD2; j_call: TRBJ2-3; cdr3_length: 16; cdr3_nt: TGCGCCAGCAGCCATCCTGGGCTAGCGGGAAGAGAAACGCAGTATTTT; cdr3_aa: CASSHPGLAGRETQYF
clone_size: NA; v_call: TRBV29-1; d_call: NA; j_call: TRBJ2-7; cdr3_length: 12; cdr3_nt: TGCAGCGCCGTGGTCCCTATGGGCGAGCAATACTTC; cdr3_aa: CSAVVPMGEQYF
clone_size: NA; v_call: TRBV6-5; d_call: TRBD2; j_call: TRBJ2-3; cdr3_length: 15; cdr3_nt: TGTGCCAGCGACCCAGGACTAGCGCGAAGAGATACGCAGTATTTT; cdr3_aa: CASDPGLARRDTQYF
clone_size: NA; v_call: TRBV7-8; d_call: NA; j_call: TRBJ2-5; cdr3_length: 13; cdr3_nt: TGTGCAAGCAACTTAGTGGTACAAGAGACCCAGTACTTC; cdr3_aa: CASNLVVQETQYF
clone_size: NA; v_call: TRBV11-3; d_call: NA; j_call: TRBJ2-1; cdr3_length: 14; cdr3_nt: TGTGCCAGCAGCTTAGGCGTCCCGAACAATCAACAGTTCTTC; cdr3_aa: CASSLGVPNNQQFF
clone_size: once; v_call: TRBV4-1; d_call: TRBD1; j_call: TRBJ2-1; cdr3_length: 15; cdr3_nt: TGCGCCAGCAGCCTTGGTGGGACAGGGTACTATGAGCAGTTCTTC; cdr3_aa: CASSLGGTGYYEQFF
clone_size: NA; v_call: TRBV11-1; d_call: NA; j_call: TRBJ1-2; cdr3_length: 13; cdr3_nt: TGTGTCAGCAGCTCGGTCCATAACTATGGCTACAACTTC; cdr3_aa: CVSSSVHNYGYNF
clone_size: many; v_call: TRBV10-3; d_call: NA; j_call: TRBJ2-2; cdr3_length: 16; cdr3_nt: TGTGCCATCAGTGGAGGGGGGAGTGCGAACACCGGGGAGCTGTTTTTT; cdr3_aa: CAISGGGSANTGELFF
clone_size: NA; v_call: TRBV6-2/TRBV6-3; d_call: TRBD2; j_call: TRBJ2-3; cdr3_length: 16; cdr3_nt: TGTGCCAGCACCCAACCCCGAGCGGGGAGCGCATATACGCAGTATTTT; cdr3_aa: CASTQPRAGSAYTQYF
clone_size: NA; v_call: TRBV29-1; d_call: NA; j_call: TRBJ2-3; cdr3_length: 15; cdr3_nt: TGCAGCGTTGAGTCGCGGGACATGGGAACAGATACGCAGTACTTT; cdr3_aa: CSVESRDMGTDTQYF
clone_size: NA; v_call: TRBV29-1; d_call: NA; j_call: TRBJ2-5; cdr3_length: 12; cdr3_nt: TGCAGCGCTGTTGGACAGCAAGAGACCCAGTACTTC; cdr3_aa: CSAVGQQETQYF
clone_size: NA; v_call: TRBV6-1; d_call: TRBD1; j_call: TRBJ1-5; cdr3_length: 14; cdr3_nt: TGTGCCAGCAGTGAAGGGGGGACAGATCATCCCCAGCATTTT; cdr3_aa: CASSEGGTDHPQHF
clone_size: NA; v_call: TRBV11-1; d_call: NA; j_call: TRBJ1-6; cdr3_length: 13; cdr3_nt: TGTGTCAGCGGCAAGGCACGGGGTTCACCCCTCCACTTT; cdr3_aa: CVSGKARGSPLHF